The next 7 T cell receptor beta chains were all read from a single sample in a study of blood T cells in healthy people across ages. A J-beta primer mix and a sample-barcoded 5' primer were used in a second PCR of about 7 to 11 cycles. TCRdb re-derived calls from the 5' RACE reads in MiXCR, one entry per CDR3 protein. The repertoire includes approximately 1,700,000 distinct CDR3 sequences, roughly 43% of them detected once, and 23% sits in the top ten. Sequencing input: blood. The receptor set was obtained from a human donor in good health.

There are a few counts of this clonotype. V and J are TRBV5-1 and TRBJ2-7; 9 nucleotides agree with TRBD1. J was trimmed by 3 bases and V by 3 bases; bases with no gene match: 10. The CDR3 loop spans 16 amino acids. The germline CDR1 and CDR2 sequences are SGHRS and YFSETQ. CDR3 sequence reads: CASSWDRTGEFYEQYF. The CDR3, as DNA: TGCGCCAGCAGCTGGGATAGGACAGGGGAATTCTACGAGCAGTACTTC.

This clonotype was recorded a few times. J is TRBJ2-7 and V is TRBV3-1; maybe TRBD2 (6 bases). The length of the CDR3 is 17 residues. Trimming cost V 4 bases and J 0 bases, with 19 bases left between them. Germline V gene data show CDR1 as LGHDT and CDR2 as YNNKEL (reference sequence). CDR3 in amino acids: CASSPRGVAVSSYEQYF. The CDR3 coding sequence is TGTGCCAGCAGCCCCCGAGGGGTAGCGGTTAGCTCCTACGAGCAGTACTTC.

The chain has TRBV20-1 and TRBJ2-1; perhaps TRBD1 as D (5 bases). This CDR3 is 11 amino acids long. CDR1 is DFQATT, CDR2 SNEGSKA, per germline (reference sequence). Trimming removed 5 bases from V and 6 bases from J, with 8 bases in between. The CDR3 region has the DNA TGCAGTGCTCAGGGCTTCAATGAGCAGTTCTTC. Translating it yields CSAQGFNEQFF.

This chain's CDR3 is CSARDPGGTNEKLFF. The CDR3 coding sequence is TGCAGTGCTAGGGATCCAGGGGGGACTAATGAAAAACTGTTTTTT. This chain joins TRBV20-1 and TRBJ1-4; the match to TRBD1 covers 7 bases. CDR3 length equals 15 residues. Germline CDR1 and CDR2: DFQATT and SNEGSKA (reference sequence). J was trimmed by 2 bases and V by 3 bases; bases with no gene match: 6.

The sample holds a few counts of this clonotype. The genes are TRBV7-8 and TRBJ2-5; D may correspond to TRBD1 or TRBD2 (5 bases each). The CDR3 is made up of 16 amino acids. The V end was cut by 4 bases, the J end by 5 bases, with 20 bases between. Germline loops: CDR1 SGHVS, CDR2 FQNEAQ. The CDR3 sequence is CASSSLAGTVSETQYF. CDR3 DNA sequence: TGTGCCAGCAGCTCACTTGCCGGGACCGTCTCTGAGACCCAGTACTTC. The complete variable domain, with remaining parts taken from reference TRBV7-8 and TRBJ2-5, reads GAGVSQSPRYKVAKRGQDVALRCDPISGHVSLFWYQQALGQGPEFLTYFQNEAQLDKSGLPSDRFFAERPEGSVSTLKIQRTQQEDSAVYLCASSSLAGTVSETQYFGPGTRLLVL.

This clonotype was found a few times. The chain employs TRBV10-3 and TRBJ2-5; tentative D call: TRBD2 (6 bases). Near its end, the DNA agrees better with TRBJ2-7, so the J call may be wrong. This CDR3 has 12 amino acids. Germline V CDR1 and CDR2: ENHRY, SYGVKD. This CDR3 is CAIHGEANEQYF. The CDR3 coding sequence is TGTGCCATCCACGGGGAGGCCAACGAGCAGTACTTC.

The CDR3 region has the DNA TGTGCCAGCAGTTACTCGACGGGGTCCGGGACAGCACCTTCCACTAATGAAAAACTGTTTTTT. It yields the protein CASSYSTGSGTAPSTNEKLFF. The chain is built from TRBV6-2 or TRBV6-3 and TRBJ1-4, with 7 bases that match TRBD1. The CDR3 is 21 residues long. From germline, CDR1 is MNHEY and CDR2 SVGEGT. V lost 0 bases and J lost 2; bases outside the gene matches: 18.